Listed below are T cell receptor beta chains from one sample, sequenced in a study of blood T cells in healthy people across ages. TCRdb used MiXCR to reprocess the 5' RACE reads, holding one entry per CDR3 protein. The top ten clones hold over 15% of a sample with 1 million or so distinct CDR3 sequences, 45% of them seen once. Material: blood. These receptor sequences come from a woman aged 60 to 75 in good health. Both conserved end residues are part of each CDR3. The order of the fields is V gene, J gene, CDR3 protein.

V: TRBV28
J: TRBJ2-5
CDR3: CASSDCHTGETQYF

V: TRBV7-9
J: TRBJ2-7
CDR3: CASSLAHIGSTYEQYF

V: TRBV5-5
J: TRBJ1-2
CDR3: CASSSGSRGGYTF

V: TRBV7-2
J: TRBJ2-5
CDR3: CASSLDAGTQQETQYF

V: TRBV6-2/TRBV6-3
J: TRBJ2-5
CDR3: CASSSPRGNIQETQYF

V: TRBV7-9
J: TRBJ2-1
CDR3: CALILEGAAAPSSYNEQFF

V: TRBV12-3/TRBV12-4
J: TRBJ2-2
CDR3: CASRMSGINTGELFF

V: TRBV9
J: TRBJ2-2
CDR3: CASSPWASGNTGELFF

V: TRBV12-3/TRBV12-4
J: TRBJ2-7
CDR3: CASSLSAGNEQYF

V: TRBV30
J: TRBJ2-7
CDR3: CAWSPPPLGQGTYEQYF

V: TRBV24-1
J: TRBJ2-1
CDR3: CATSDRASGSVHNEQFF